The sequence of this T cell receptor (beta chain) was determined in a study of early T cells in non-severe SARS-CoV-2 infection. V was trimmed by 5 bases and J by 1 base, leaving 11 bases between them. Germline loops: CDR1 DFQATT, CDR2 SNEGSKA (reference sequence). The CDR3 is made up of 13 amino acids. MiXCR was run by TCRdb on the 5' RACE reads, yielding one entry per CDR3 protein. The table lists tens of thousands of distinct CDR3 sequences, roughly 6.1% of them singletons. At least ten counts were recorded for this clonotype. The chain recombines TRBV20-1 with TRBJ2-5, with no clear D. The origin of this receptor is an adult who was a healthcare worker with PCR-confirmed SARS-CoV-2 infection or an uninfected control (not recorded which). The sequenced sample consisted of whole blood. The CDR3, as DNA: TGCAGTGCTCACGAGAACATCCAAGAGACCCAGTACTTC. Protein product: CSAHENIQETQYF.